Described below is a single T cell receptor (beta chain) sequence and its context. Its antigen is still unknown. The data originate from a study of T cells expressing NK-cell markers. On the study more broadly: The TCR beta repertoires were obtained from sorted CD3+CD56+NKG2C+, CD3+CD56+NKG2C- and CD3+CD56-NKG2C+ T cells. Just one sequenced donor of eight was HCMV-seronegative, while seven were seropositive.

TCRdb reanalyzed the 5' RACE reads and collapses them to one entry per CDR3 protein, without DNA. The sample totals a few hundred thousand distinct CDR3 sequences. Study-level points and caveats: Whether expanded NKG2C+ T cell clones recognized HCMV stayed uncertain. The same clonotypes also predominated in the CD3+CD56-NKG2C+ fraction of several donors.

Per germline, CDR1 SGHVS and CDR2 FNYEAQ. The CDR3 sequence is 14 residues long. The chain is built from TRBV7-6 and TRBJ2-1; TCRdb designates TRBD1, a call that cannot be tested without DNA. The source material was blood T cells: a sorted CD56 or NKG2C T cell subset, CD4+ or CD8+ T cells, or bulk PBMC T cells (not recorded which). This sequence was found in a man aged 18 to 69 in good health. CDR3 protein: CASSLRQGAYEQFF. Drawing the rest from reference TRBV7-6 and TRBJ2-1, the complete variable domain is GAGVSQSPRYKVTKRGQDVALRCDPISGHVSLYWYRQALGQGPEFLTYFNYEAQQDKSGLPNDRFSAERPEGSISTLTIQRTEQRDSAMYRCASSLRQGAYEQFFGPGTRLTVL.